Shown below are 28 T cell receptor beta chains from a single sample sequenced in a study of regulatory T cells in long-lasting Graves disease. Specified time point: persistent/refractory GD, antithyroid drugs over 5 years with positive TRAb. The TCR library was made from RNA extracted from PBMCs. CDR3 regions were amplified by Arm-PCR using iRepertoire HTBI primers to build TCR beta libraries. TCRdb reanalysed the multiplex PCR reads using MiXCR and keeps one entry per CDR3 protein. Among around 400,000 distinct CDR3 sequences listed, 21% were seen once. This sample comprised peripheral blood mononuclear cells (PBMCs), obtained when the disease was refractory, from a patient treated with antithyroid drugs. These receptors originate from a female donor with Graves disease.

This clonotype showed up many times. The chain's CDR3 is CASSLPAGPPYEQYF. DNA of the CDR3: TGTGCCAGCAGTTTGCCGGCAGGACCCCCCTACGAGCAGTACTTC. The rearrangement uses TRBV28 and TRBJ2-7; no firm D call. The CDR3 sequence is 15 residues long. Germline CDR1 is MDHEN and CDR2 is SYDVKM. V lost 3 bases and J lost 2, with 14 bases in between. The complete variable domain, with remaining parts taken from reference TRBV28 and TRBJ2-7, reads DVKVTQSSRYLVKRTGEKVFLECVQDMDHENMFWYRQDPGLGLRLIYFSYDVKMKEKGDIPEGYSVSREKKERFSLILESASTNQTSMYLCASSLPAGPPYEQYFGPGTRLTVT.

This clonotype has ten or more counts. The V and J genes are TRBV5-1 and TRBJ2-2; D tentatively reads TRBD1 or TRBD2 (5 bases each). The CDR3 sequence is 14 residues long. The germline V and J ends were trimmed by 4 bases and 2 bases, with 9 bases remaining between them. CDR1 and CDR2 (germline): SGHRS, YFSETQ. The CDR3 coding sequence is TGCGCCAGCAGCAGGGGACGTAACACCGGGGAGCTGTTTTTT. It codes for CASSRGRNTGELFF.

The rearrangement joins TRBV18 to TRBJ2-1; 11 positions match TRBD2. Unmatched junction bases numbered 7, after V lost 6 bases and J lost 6 bases. CDR1 KGHSH and CDR2 LQKENI come from the germline V gene. The CDR3 covers 15 residues. CDR3 sequence: CASSAGTSGPNEQFF. The CDR3 nucleotides read TGTGCCAGCTCCGCCGGGACTAGCGGACCCAATGAGCAGTTCTTC.

The rearrangement joins TRBV7-3 to TRBJ1-1; 8 positions agree with TRBD1. Germline-derived CDR1 and CDR2 are SGHTA and FQGTGA. CDR3 length equals 13 residues. Trimming cost V 5 bases and J 8 bases; bases outside gene matches: 7. CDR3 nucleotide sequence: TGTGCCAGCAGCCCGGGGACAGGCACAGAAGCTTTCTTT. Translated, it gives CASSPGTGTEAFF.

This clonotype was seen more than once but under ten times. The gene calls are TRBV27 and TRBJ2-2; tentatively, D is TRBD1 (5 bases). Germline loops: CDR1 MNHEY, CDR2 SMNVEV (reference sequence). V was clipped by 3 bases and J by 13 bases, with 18 bases between them. The CDR3 totals 14 residues. CDR3 bases: TGTGCCAGCAGTTTCTATGACAGTCCCTTGGGGCTGTTTTTT. Its protein product is CASSFYDSPLGLFF.

This clonotype was counted a single time. The V and J genes are TRBV4-2 and TRBJ2-7, with 11 bases matching TRBD2. Germline assignment: CDR1 LGHNA and CDR2 YNFKEQ. V was clipped by 5 bases and J by 5 bases; unmatched bases: 8. The CDR3 loop spans 15 amino acids. DNA for the CDR3: TGTGCCAGCAGCTCCTCGACTAGCGGGAAGGACGAGCAGTACTTC. Protein sequence: CASSSSTSGKDEQYF.

This clonotype was seen ten or more times. CDR3 in DNA: TGCAGCGTTGAAGGCTCTTTGGGGAGTGGGGAGACCCAGTACTTC. Its protein product is CSVEGSLGSGETQYF. The rearrangement joins TRBV29-1 to TRBJ2-5, with a weak D call TRBD2 (5 bases). The CDR3 sequence is 15 residues long. The V gene lost 1 base and the J gene lost 5 bases, with 17 bases spanning the gap. CDR1 SQVTM and CDR2 ANQGSEA come from the germline V gene.

This clonotype appeared many times. V usage is TRBV6-1 and J usage is TRBJ1-6; D unresolved. Between the trimmed V and J ends, which lost 1 base and 14 bases, there was a span of 15 bases. Germline V CDR1 and CDR2: MNHNS, SASEGT. The CDR3 runs to 14 residues. As DNA, the CDR3 is TGTGCCAGCAGTGAAGATACGGCAGCCGGGACCCTCCACTTT. Translating it yields CASSEDTAAGTLHF.

The V and J genes are TRBV20-1 and TRBJ2-5; 8 bases are shared with TRBD1. Unmatched junction bases numbered 13, after V lost 6 bases and J lost 4 bases. CDR3 length: 15 amino acids. CDR1 is DFQATT and CDR2 is SNEGSKA in the germline V gene (reference sequence). CDR3 bases: TGCAGTGCGCTCAGCCTCTACAGGGGGGTAGAGACCCAGTACTTC. Translation gives CSALSLYRGVETQYF.

The chain links TRBV10-3 to TRBJ2-6; D not certain. Between the trimmed V and J ends, which lost 1 base and 2 bases, there was a span of 6 bases. CDR3 length: 15 residues. Germline-derived CDR1 and CDR2 are ENHRY and SYGVKD. The CDR3 coding sequence is TGTGCCATCAGTGAGTTGGGGACTGGGGCCAACGTCCTGACTTTC. This translates into CAISELGTGANVLTF.

V is TRBV10-2 and J is TRBJ1-5; D is unresolved. CDR1 WSHSY and CDR2 SAAADI come from the germline V gene. V lost 7 bases, J lost 4 bases, and 14 bases lay in between. This CDR3 contains 14 residues. The CDR3 DNA sequence: TGCGCCAGCACCGAAACATGGAGGAATCAGCCCCAGCATTTT. This encodes CASTETWRNQPQHF.

There are a few counts of this clonotype. The chain combines TRBV7-3 with TRBJ2-2, with 9 nucleotides matching TRBD1. CDR1 is SGHTA and CDR2 is FQGTGA in the germline V gene. The CDR3 contains 15 residues. The V segment lost 5 bases and the J segment 8 bases; nucleotides outside the gene matches: 9. In DNA, the CDR3 is TGTGCCAGCAGCCCTACAGGGGGCCCCATGGGGGAGCTGTTTTTT. It encodes CASSPTGGPMGELFF.

This clonotype was picked up many times. The chain has TRBV19 and TRBJ1-5; D is undetermined. This CDR3 is 12 amino acids long. The V end lost 3 bases, the J end lost 9 bases, and 9 bases lay between the germline ends. Germline V gene data show CDR1 as LNHDA and CDR2 as SQIVND (reference sequence). CDR3 region: CASSMRLRPQHF. DNA for the CDR3: TGTGCCAGTAGTATGAGGCTGCGGCCCCAGCATTTT.

This sequence joins TRBV6-1 and TRBJ2-7, with TRBD2 as a possible D gene (6 bases). Between the trimmed V and J ends, which lost 7 bases and 0 bases, there was a span of 16 bases. The length of the CDR3 is 15 residues. Germline V gene sequence: CDR1 MNHNS, CDR2 SASEGT. As DNA, the CDR3 is TGTGCCAGCACCTCACTAGGGACTCGCTCCTACGAGCAGTACTTC. It translates to CASTSLGTRSYEQYF.

The rearrangement links TRBV30 to TRBJ2-7; tentative D call: TRBD2 (6 bases). V was shortened by 7 bases and J by 5 bases, with 18 bases between the two germline ends. This CDR3 has 13 residues. Germline V gene sequence: CDR1 GTSNPN, CDR2 SVGIG (reference sequence). The CDR3: CALWDGGYNEQYF. The CDR3 DNA reads as TGTGCCTTATGGGACGGGGGATACAACGAGCAGTACTTC.

This chain connects TRBV4-1 to TRBJ2-2; D is undetermined. Looked up from germline, CDR1 is MGHRA and CDR2 is YSYEKL. V lost 0 bases, J lost 3 bases, and 11 bases lay in between. This CDR3 is built from 16 residues. The CDR3 DNA follows: TGCGCCAGCAGCCAAGAAGGGATTGCGGACACCGGGGAGCTGTTTTTT. This codes for CASSQEGIADTGELFF.

This clonotype has ten or more counts. The J gene is TRBJ1-2, the V gene TRBV12-3 or TRBV12-4, with a tentative D call TRBD1 (6 bases). V was trimmed by 8 bases and J by 6 bases, leaving 19 bases between them. This CDR3 has 14 amino acids. The CDR3 spells CASHPTDRSNGYTF. In DNA form, the CDR3 reads TGTGCCAGCCACCCTACCGACAGGTCAAATGGCTACACCTTC.

This chain joins TRBV19 and TRBJ1-4; D remains unclear. The CDR3 has 13 residues. The V end lost 6 bases, the J end lost 8 bases, and 13 bases lay between the germline ends. Germline CDR1 reads LNHDA; CDR2 reads SQIVND (reference sequence). The CDR3 reads CASSYDGGEKLFF. Written as DNA, the CDR3 is TGTGCCAGTAGCTACGATGGAGGGGAAAAACTGTTTTTT.

The chain joins TRBV27 to TRBJ2-4, with D unclear. Trimming cost V 4 bases and J 2 bases, with 15 bases left between them. CDR1 and CDR2 from the germline V gene are MNHEY and SMNVEV (reference sequence). The CDR3 has 16 amino acids. The CDR3 coding sequence is TGTGCCAGCAGTTCCACTCGGTCGCTTCCCAAAAACATTCAGTACTTC. Translated: CASSSTRSLPKNIQYF.

To note about this clonotype: A much more abundant neighbour one base away suggests this may be a read error. The chain has TRBV29-1 and TRBJ2-1, with D hard to call. Germline V gene data show CDR1 as SQVTM and CDR2 as ANQGSEA. This CDR3 region has 13 residues. The V end lost 6 bases, the J end lost 9 bases, and 18 bases lay between the germline ends. The CDR3, as DNA: TGCAGCGTGGCTGACTGGCCTAACAGTGAGCAGTTCTTC. Translation gives CSVADWPNSEQFF.

The chain combines TRBV4-1 with TRBJ2-7; 10 positions match TRBD2. The junction had 4 bases not matched to a gene; V was cut back by 3 bases and J by 2 bases. This CDR3 comprises 15 residues. In germline, CDR1 is MGHRA, CDR2 YSYEKL. CDR3 loop: CASSHPGLATYEQYF. For the CDR3, the DNA is TGCGCCAGCAGCCACCCGGGACTAGCGACCTACGAGCAGTACTTC.

On this clonotype: A much more abundant neighbour one base away suggests this may be a read error. The chain couples TRBV27 to TRBJ2-7, with a possible D match to TRBD2 (5 bases). This CDR3 has 13 amino acids. The germline V gene encodes CDR1 MNHEY and CDR2 SMNVEV (reference sequence). The DNA for the CDR3 is TGTACCAGCAGTCCGTCGGGGAGCGAGGAGCAGTACTTC. It specifies CTSSPSGSEEQYF.

This clonotype appeared many times. The chain combines TRBV7-9 with TRBJ1-1; D uncertain. The CDR3 is made up of 11 amino acids. Trimming stripped 6 bases from V and 5 bases from J, with 7 bases between. The V gene's germline CDR1 is SEHNR and CDR2 FQNEAQ (reference sequence). CDR3 sequence: CASRARTEAFF. The CDR3 DNA follows: TGTGCCAGCAGGGCTAGAACTGAAGCTTTCTTT.

V and J are TRBV11-2 and TRBJ2-7; D perhaps matches TRBD1 (5 bases). The V and J ends lost 1 base and 6 bases respectively, with 13 bases between them. CDR1 SGHAT and CDR2 FQNNGV come from the germline V gene. CDR3 size: 14 residues. CDR3 residues: CASSLVTGVLEQYF. CDR3 nucleotide sequence: TGTGCCAGCAGCTTAGTTACAGGTGTCCTCGAGCAGTACTTC.

There are many counts of this clonotype. This chain uses TRBV28 with TRBJ2-2; the D gene is possibly TRBD1 (6 bases). V dropped 5 bases and J dropped 0 bases, with 13 bases sitting between them. The CDR3 totals 16 residues. Germline loops: CDR1 MDHEN, CDR2 SYDVKM. The CDR3 loop reads CASSPYRASNTGELFF. Written as DNA, the CDR3 is TGTGCCAGCAGTCCCTACAGGGCCTCGAACACCGGGGAGCTGTTTTTT.

This clonotype has ten or more counts. The CDR3 here is CSAPQGLLGESQPQHF. The CDR3 DNA reads as TGCAGTGCCCCGCAGGGACTGCTCGGGGAAAGTCAGCCCCAGCATTTT. The rearrangement uses TRBV20-1 and TRBJ1-5; TRBD1 is a possible D gene (5 bases). Germline V lookup: CDR1 DFQATT, CDR2 SNEGSKA (reference sequence). Trimming left V 6 bases short and J 6 bases short, with 24 bases between. The CDR3 consists of 16 residues.

This clonotype was seen ten or more times. This chain links TRBV15 with TRBJ2-2; maybe TRBD1 (6 bases). This CDR3 has 16 residues. V dropped 4 bases and J dropped 5 bases, with 17 bases sitting between them. The germline gives CDR1 LNHNV, CDR2 YYDKDF (reference sequence). The CDR3 protein is CATSTLQGSRTGELFF. In DNA, the CDR3 is TGTGCCACCAGCACATTACAGGGCTCGAGGACCGGGGAGCTGTTTTTT.

About this clonotype itself: A read error may be the cause here, since a much bigger clone is one base away. For the CDR3, the DNA is TGTGCCAGCAGCAGGACTAGCGGGAGGGCCTGGACCGGGGAGCCGTTTTTT. This gives the protein CASSRTSGRAWTGEPFF. The V call is TRBV6-1, the J call TRBJ2-2, with TRBD2 matching 15 bases. Germline V gives CDR1 MNHNS, CDR2 SASEGT. CDR3 length: 17 amino acids.